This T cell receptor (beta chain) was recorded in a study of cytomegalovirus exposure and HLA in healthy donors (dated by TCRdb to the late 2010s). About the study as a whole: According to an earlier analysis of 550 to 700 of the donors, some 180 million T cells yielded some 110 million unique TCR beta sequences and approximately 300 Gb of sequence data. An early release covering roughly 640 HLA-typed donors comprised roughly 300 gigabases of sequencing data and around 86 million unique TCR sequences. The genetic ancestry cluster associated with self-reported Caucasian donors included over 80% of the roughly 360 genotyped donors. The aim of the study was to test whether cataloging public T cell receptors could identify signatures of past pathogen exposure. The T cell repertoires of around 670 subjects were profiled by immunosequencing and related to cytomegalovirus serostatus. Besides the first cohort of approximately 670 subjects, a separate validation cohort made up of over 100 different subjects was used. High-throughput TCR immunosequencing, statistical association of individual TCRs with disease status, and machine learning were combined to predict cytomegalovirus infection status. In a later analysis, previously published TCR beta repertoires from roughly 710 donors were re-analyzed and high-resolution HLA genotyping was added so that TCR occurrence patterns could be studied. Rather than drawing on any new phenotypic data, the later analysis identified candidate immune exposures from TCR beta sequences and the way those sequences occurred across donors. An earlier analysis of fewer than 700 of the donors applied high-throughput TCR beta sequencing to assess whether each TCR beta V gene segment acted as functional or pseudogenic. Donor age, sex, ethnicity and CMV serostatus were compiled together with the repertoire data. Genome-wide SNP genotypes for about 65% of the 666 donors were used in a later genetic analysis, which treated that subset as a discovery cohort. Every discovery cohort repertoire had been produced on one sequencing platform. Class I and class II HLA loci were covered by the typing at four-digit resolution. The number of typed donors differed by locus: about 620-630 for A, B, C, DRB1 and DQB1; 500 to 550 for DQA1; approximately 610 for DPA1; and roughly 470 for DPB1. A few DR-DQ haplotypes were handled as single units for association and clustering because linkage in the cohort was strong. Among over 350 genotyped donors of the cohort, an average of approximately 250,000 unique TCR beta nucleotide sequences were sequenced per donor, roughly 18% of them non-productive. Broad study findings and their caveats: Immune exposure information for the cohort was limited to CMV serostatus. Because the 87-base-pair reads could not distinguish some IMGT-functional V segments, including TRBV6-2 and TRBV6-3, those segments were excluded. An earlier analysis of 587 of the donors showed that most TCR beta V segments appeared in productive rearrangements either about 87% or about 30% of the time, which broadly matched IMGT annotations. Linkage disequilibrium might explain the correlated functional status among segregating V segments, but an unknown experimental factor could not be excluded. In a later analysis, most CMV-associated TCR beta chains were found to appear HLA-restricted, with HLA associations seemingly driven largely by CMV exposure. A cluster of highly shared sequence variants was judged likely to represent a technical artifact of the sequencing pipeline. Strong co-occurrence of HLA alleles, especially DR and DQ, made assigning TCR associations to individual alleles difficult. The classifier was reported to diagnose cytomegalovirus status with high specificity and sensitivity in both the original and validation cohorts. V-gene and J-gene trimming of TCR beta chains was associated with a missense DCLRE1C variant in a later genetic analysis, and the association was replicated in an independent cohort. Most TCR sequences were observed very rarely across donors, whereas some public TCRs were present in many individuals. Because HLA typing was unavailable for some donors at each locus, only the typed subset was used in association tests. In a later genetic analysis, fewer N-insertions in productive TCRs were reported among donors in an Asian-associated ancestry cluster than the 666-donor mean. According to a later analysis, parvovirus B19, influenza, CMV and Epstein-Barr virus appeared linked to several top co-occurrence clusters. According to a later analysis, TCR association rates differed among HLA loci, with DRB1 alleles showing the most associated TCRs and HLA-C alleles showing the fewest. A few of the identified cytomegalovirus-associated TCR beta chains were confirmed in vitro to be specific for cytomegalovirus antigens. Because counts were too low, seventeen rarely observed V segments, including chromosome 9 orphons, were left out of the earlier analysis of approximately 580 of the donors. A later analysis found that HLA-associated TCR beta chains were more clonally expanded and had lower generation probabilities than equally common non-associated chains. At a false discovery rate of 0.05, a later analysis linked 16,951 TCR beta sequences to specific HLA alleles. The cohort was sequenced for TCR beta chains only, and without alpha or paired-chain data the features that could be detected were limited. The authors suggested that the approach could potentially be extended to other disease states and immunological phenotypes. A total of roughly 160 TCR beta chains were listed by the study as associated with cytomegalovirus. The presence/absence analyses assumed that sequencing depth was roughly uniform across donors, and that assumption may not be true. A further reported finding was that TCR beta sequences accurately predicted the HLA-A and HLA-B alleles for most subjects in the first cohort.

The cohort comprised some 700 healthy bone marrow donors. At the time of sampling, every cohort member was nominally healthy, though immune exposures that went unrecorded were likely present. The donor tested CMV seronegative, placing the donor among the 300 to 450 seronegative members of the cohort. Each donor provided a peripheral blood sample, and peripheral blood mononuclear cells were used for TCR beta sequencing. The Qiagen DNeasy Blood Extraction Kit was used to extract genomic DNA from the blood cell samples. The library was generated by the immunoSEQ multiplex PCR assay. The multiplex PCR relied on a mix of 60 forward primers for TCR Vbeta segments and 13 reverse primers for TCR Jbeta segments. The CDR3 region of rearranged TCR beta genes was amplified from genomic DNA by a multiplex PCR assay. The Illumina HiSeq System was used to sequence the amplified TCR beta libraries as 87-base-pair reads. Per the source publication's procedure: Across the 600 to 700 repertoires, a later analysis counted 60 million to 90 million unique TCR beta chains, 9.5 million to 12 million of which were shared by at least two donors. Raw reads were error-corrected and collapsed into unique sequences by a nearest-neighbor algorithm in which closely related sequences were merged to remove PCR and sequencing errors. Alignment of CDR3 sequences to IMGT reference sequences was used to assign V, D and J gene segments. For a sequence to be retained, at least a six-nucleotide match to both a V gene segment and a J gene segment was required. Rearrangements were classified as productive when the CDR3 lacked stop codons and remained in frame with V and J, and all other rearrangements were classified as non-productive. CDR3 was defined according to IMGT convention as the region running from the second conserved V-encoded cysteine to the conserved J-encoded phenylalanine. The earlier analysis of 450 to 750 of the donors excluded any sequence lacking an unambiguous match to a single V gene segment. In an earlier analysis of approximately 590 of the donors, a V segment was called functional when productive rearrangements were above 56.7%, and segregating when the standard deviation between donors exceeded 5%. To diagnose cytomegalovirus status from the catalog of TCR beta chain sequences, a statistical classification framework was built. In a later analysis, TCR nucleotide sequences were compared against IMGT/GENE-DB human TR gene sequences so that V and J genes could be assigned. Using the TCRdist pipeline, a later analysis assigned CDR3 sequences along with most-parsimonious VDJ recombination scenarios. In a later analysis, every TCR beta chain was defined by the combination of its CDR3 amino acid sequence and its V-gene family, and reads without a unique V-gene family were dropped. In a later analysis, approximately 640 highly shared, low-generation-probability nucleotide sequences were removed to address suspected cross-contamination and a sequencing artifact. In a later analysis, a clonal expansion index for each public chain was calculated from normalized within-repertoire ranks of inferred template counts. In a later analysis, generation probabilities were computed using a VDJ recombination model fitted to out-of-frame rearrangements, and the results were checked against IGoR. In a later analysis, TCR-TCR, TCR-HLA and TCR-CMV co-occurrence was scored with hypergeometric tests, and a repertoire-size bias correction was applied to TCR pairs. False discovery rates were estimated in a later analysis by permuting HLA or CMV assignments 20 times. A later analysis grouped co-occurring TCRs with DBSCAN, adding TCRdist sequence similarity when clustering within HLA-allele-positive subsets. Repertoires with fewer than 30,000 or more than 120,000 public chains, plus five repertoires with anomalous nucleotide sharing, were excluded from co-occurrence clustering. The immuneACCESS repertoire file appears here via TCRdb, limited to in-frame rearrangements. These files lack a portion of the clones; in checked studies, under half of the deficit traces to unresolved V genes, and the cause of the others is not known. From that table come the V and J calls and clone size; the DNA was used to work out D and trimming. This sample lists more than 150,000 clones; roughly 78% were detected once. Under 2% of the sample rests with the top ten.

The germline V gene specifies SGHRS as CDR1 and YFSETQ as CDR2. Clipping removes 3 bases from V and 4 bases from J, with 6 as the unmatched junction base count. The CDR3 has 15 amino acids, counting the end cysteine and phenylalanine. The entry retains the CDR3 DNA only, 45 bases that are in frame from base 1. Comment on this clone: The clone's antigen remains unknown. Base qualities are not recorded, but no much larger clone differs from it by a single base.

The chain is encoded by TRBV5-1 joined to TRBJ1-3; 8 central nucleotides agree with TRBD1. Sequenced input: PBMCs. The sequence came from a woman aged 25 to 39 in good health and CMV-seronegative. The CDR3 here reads CASSSQGASGNTIYF. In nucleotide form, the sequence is TGCGCCAGCAGCTCTCAGGGGGCATCAGGAAACACCATATATTTT.